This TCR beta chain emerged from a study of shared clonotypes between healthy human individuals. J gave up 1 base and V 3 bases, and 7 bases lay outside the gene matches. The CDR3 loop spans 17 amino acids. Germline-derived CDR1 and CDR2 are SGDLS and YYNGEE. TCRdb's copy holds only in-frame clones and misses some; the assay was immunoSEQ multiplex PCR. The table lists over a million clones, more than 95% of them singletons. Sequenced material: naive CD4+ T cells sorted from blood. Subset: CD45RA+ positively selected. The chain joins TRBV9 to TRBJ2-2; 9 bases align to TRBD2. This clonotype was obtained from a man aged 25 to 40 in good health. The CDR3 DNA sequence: TGTGCCAGCAGCGCCTATCGGACTAGCGAGAACACCGGGGAGCTGTTTTTT. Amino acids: CASSAYRTSENTGELFF.